This T cell receptor beta chain was found in a study of CD8+CD57+ T cells in acquired aplastic anemia. Per the germline V gene, CDR1 is LNHDA and CDR2 is SQIVND (reference sequence). This CDR3 has 14 residues. Deletions cut 1 base from V and 5 bases from J, with 12 bases between. The template for TCR beta VDJ and CDR3 sequence profiling was genomic DNA. TCRdb processed the reads anew with MiXCR; each CDR3 protein has one entry. The repertoire consists of about 200,000 distinct CDR3 sequences, with around 49% occurring once and the leading ten covering 20%. Patients chosen for sequencing had CD8+CD57+ cells that had expanded, as shown by flow cytometry. Acquired aplastic anemia of severe grade affected all patients.

The sample consisted of sorted CD4+, CD8+, or CD8+CD57+ T cells (not recorded which) from PBMCs. This receptor was obtained from a human donor with aplastic anemia. The chain carries TRBV19 and TRBJ2-7; either TRBD1 or TRBD2 may supply D (6 bases each). The DNA of the CDR3 is TGTGCCAGTAGTATAGGGTCCGGGGGCGACGAGCAGTACTTC. It encodes CASSIGSGGDEQYF.